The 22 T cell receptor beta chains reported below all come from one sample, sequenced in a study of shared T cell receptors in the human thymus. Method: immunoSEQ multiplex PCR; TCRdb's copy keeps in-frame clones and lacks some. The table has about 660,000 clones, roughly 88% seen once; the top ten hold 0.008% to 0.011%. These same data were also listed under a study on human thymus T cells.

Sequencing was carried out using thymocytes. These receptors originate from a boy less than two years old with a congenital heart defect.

In DNA, the CDR3 is TGTGCCAGCAGCGTATTAAGGCAGCGAGTATCCTACAATGAGCAGTTCTTC. It is translated as CASSVLRQRVSYNEQFF. The V and J genes are TRBV9 and TRBJ2-1; D gene unclear. CDR1 and CDR2 (germline): SGDLS, YYNGEE. The ends were cut back, 1 base at V and 1 base at J, with 15 bases in the middle. The CDR3 extends over 17 amino acids.

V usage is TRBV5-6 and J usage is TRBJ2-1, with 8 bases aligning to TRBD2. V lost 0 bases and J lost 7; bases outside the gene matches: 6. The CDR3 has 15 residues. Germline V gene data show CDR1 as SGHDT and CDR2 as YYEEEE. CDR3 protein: CASSLDPGGENEQFF. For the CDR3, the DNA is TGTGCCAGCAGCTTGGATCCCGGGGGGGAGAATGAGCAGTTCTTC.

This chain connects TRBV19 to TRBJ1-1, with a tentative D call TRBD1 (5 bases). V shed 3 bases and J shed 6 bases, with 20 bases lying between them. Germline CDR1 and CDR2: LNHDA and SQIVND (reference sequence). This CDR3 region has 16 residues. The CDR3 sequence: CASSIPFGGVDAEAFF. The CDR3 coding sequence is TGTGCCAGTAGTATTCCCTTTGGAGGGGTAGACGCTGAAGCTTTCTTT. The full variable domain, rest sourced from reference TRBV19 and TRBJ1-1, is DGGITQSPKYLFRKEGQNVTLSCEQNLNHDAMYWYRQDPGQGLRLIYYSQIVNDFQKGDIAEGYSVSREKKESFPLTVTSAQKNPTAFYLCASSIPFGGVDAEAFFGQGTRLTVV.

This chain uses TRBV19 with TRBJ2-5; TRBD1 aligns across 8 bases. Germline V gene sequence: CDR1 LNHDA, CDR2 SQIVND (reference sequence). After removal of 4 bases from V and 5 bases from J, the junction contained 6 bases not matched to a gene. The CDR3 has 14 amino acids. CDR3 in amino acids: CASSTRGRRETQYF. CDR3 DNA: TGTGCCAGTAGTACCAGGGGGCGCAGGGAGACCCAGTACTTC.

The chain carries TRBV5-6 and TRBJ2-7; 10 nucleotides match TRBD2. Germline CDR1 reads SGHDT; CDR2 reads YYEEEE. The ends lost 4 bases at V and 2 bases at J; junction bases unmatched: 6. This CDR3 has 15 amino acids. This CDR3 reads CASSPASGRPYEQYF. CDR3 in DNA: TGTGCCAGCAGCCCCGCTAGCGGGAGACCCTACGAGCAGTACTTC.

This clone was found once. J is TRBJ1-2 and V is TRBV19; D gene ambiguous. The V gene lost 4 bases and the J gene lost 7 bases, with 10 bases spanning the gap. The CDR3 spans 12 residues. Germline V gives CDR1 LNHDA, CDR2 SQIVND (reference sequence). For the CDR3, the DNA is TGTGCCAGTAGTACCGAGAAGTTTGGCTACACCTTC. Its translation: CASSTEKFGYTF.

The CDR3 DNA is TGTGCCAGCAGCTCACTAGTCTACAATGAGCAGTTCTTC. Its protein is CASSSLVYNEQFF. This chain joins TRBV13 and TRBJ2-1; possibly TRBD2 for D (5 bases). V was pared by 4 bases and J by 3 bases, with 7 bases between. Germline-derived CDR1 and CDR2 are PRHDT and FYEKMQ (reference sequence). The CDR3 length is 13 residues.

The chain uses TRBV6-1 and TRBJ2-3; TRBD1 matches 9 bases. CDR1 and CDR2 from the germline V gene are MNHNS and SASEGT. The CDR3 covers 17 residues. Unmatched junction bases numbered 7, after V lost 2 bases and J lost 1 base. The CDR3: CASSEHRGQGRTDTQYF. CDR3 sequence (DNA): TGTGCCAGCAGTGAACATCGGGGACAGGGCCGCACAGATACGCAGTATTTT.

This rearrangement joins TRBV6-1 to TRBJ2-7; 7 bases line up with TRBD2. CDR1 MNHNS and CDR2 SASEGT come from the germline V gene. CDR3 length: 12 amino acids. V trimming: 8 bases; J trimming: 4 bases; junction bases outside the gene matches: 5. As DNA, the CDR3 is TGTGCCAGCCATTCGGGAGGTTACGAGCAGTACTTC. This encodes CASHSGGYEQYF.

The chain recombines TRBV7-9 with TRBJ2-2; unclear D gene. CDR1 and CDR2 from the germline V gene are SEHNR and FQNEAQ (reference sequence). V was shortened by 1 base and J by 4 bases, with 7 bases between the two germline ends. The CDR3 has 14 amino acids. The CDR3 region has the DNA TGTGCCAGCAGCTTAGATCCATTCACCGGGGAGCTGTTTTTT. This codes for CASSLDPFTGELFF. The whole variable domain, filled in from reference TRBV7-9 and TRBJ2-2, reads DTGVSQNPRHKITKRGQNVTFRCDPISEHNRLYWYRQTLGQGPEFLTYFQNEAQLEKSRLLSDRFSAERPKGSFSTLEIQRTEQGDSAMYLCASSLDPFTGELFFGEGSRLTVL.

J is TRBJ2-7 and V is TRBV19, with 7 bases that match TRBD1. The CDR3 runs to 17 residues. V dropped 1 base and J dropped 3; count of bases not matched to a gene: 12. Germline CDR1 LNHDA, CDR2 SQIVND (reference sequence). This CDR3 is CASSIVPQQGPIYEQYF. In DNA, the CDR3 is TGTGCCAGTAGTATAGTACCCCAACAGGGGCCCATCTACGAGCAGTACTTC.

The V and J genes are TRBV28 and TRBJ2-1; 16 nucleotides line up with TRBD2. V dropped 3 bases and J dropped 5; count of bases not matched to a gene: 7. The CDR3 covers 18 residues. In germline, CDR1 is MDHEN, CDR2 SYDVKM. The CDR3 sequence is CASSFGAGTSGRDNEQFF. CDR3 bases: TGTGCCAGCAGTTTCGGGGCAGGGACTAGCGGGAGGGACAATGAGCAGTTCTTC.

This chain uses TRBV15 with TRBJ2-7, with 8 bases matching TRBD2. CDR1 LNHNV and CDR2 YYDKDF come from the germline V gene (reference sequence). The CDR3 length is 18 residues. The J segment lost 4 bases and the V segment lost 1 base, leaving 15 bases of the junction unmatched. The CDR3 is CATSRVFGEREGAYEQYF. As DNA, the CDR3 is TGTGCCACCAGCAGAGTCTTCGGGGAACGGGAGGGCGCGTACGAGCAGTACTTC.

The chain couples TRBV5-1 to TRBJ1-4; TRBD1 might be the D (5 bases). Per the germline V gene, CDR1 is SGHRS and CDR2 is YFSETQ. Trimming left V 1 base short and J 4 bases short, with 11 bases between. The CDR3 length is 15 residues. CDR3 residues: CASSLLGGVNEKLFF. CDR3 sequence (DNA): TGCGCCAGCAGCTTGTTGGGGGGGGTTAATGAAAAACTGTTTTTT.

The CDR3 DNA sequence: TGCGCCAGCAGCCGAGCGGAGGGGCGGGGCGGCTACACCTTC. Its protein product is CASSRAEGRGGYTF. The V gene is TRBV4-3, the J gene TRBJ1-2; possibly TRBD1 for D (5 bases). Trimming took 4 bases from V and 8 from J, leaving 17 bases between them. This CDR3 region has 14 residues. In germline, CDR1 is LGHNA, CDR2 YSLEER.

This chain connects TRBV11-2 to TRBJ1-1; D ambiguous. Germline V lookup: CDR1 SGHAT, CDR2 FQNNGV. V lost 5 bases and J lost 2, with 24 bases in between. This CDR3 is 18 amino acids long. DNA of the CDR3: TGTGCCAGCAGCCCTAGAGGCCCGGGTTTCGCCTCTAACACTGAAGCTTTCTTT. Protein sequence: CASSPRGPGFASNTEAFF.

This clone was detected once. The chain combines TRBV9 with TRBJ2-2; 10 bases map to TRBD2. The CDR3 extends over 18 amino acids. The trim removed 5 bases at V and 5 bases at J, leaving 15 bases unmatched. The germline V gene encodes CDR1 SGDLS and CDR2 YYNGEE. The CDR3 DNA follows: TGTGCCAGCAGAGCCGACCTAGCGGGAGCTAGTGGGACCGGGGAGCTGTTTTTT. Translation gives CASRADLAGASGTGELFF.

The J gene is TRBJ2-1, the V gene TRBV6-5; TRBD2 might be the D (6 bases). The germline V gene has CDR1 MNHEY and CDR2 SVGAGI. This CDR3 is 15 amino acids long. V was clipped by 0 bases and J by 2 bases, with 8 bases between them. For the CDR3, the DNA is TGTGCCAGCAGTTACTCTAGACTAGCCTACAATGAGCAGTTCTTC. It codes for CASSYSRLAYNEQFF.

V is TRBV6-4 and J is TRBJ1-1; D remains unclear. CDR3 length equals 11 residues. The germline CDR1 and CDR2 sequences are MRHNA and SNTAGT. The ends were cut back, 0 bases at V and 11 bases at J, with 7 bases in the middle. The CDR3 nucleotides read TGTGCCAGCAGTGACTCGAACCGGGCTTTCTTT. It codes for CASSDSNRAFF.

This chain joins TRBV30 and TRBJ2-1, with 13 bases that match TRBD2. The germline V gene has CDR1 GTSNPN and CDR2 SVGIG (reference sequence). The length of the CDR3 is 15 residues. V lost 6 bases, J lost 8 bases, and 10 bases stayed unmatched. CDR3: CACVTTSGRAHEQFF. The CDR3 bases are TGTGCCTGCGTAACCACTAGCGGGAGGGCCCATGAGCAGTTCTTC.

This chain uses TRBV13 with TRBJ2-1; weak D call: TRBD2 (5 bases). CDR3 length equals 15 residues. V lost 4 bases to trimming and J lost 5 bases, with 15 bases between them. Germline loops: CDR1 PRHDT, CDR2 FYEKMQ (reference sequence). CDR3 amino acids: CASSYRRGSDNEQFF. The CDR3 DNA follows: TGTGCCAGCAGCTACCGACGGGGAAGTGACAATGAGCAGTTCTTC.

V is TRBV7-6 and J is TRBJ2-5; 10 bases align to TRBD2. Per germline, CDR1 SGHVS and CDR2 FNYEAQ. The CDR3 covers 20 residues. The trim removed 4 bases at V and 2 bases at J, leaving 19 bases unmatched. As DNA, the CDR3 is TGTGCCAGCAGCTCTCAAAAATGGGAAGCTAGCGGGAGTCGGCAAGAGACCCAGTACTTC. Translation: CASSSQKWEASGSRQETQYF.